This T cell receptor beta chain was identified during a study of blood T cells in healthy people across ages. Staff drew around 10 milliliters of peripheral blood from each donor. The germline V gene encodes CDR1 SGHTA and CDR2 FQGNSA. This CDR3 comprises 15 residues. Trimming took off 4 bases at V and 2 bases at J, with 14 bases between the two ends. Primed by a sample-barcoded 5' primer and a J-beta primer mix, a second PCR proceeded for about 7 to 12 cycles. MiXCR, run by TCRdb on the 5' RACE reads, gives a single entry per CDR3 protein. The sample lists 870,000 or so distinct CDR3 sequences; around 30% were seen once. There are many counts of this clonotype. Antigen: not known. General study findings and limits: Across samples, TCR beta diversity tracked strongly with naive T cell percentage. Higher diversity and more naive CD4+ cells were features of long-lived donors, compared to aged donors. From one million sequenced T cells, diversity estimates were lower bounds.

The clonotype originates from a woman older than 75 in good health. This chain uses TRBV7-2 with TRBJ1-2, with D possibly being TRBD1 (6 bases). Sequences were obtained from blood. CDR3 coding DNA: TGTGCCAGCAGCTCAGAAGGACAGCCCAACTATGGCTACACCTTC. Translating gives CASSSEGQPNYGYTF.